Listed here is a single TCR beta chain. Its antigen remains unidentified. These data come from a study of post-analysis software for immune sequencing data. Turning to the study itself: The courses of disease that were included comprised relapsing-remitting, secondary progressive and progressive-relapsing multiple sclerosis. Study-wide results and limits: Strong co-clustering by F measure was evident for samples that had been prepared in the same batch. A few TRBV segments appeared more often in patients than in controls, and TRBV5-6, TRBV5-1 and TRBV20-1 were among these. People with multiple sclerosis had a significantly lower normalized Chao1 diversity than controls did.

Built from TCR beta cDNA, the libraries had unique molecular identifiers in them. There were about 0.85 to 10 million T cells, and about 500,000 cDNA molecules came from them. Using its own MiXCR run on the PCR reads, TCRdb lists one record per CDR3 protein. The sample contains hundreds of thousands of distinct CDR3 sequences, less than 45% of which appear only once. Per germline, CDR1 MDHEN and CDR2 SYDVKM. The junction had 15 bases not matched to a gene; V was cut back by 5 bases and J by 3 bases. There are 17 residues in the CDR3. The sequenced sample was blood. The sequence derives from a girl between 10 and 17 years old with multiple sclerosis. The rearrangement uses TRBV28 and TRBJ2-7; 8 bases agree with TRBD2. The CDR3 reads CASSPRGLAGQSYEQYF. CDR3 DNA: TGTGCCAGCAGTCCCCGTGGGCTAGCGGGCCAAAGCTACGAGCAGTACTTC. The variable domain in full, completed from reference TRBV28 and TRBJ2-7, reads DVKVTQSSRYLVKRTGEKVFLECVQDMDHENMFWYRQDPGLGLRLIYFSYDVKMKEKGDIPEGYSVSREKKERFSLILESASTNQTSMYLCASSPRGLAGQSYEQYFGPGTRLTVT.